This T cell receptor (beta chain) was recorded in a study of blood T cell repertoires in COVID-19. About the research overall: Acute-phase and convalescent COVID-19 samples originated in the United States, Italy and Spain. T cells, B-cell-depleted T cells, or PBMCs provided the cDNA or gDNA that served as material.

Seattle enrolled patients during active infection and tracked them longitudinally. The sample holds one count of this clone. The V end was cut by 2 bases, the J end by 2 bases, with 9 bases between. CDR3 length equals 14 residues. Germline CDR1 reads MNHNY; CDR2 reads SVGAGI (reference sequence). Generated by immunoSEQ multiplex PCR, the TCRdb table keeps only in-frame clones and is missing some. The repertoire consists of over 200,000 clones, with 80% to 95% occurring once and the leading ten covering 0.82%. This chain links TRBV6-6 with TRBJ1-1; tentative D call: TRBD1 (6 bases). The sequencing input was peripheral blood. The source of this sequence is a man in his 60s with COVID-19, enrolled during active disease. The CDR3 protein is CASSYGRGNTEAFF. CDR3 in DNA: TGTGCCAGCAGTTACGGCAGGGGAAACACTGAAGCTTTCTTT.